The sample holds a few counts of the clone carrying this TCR beta chain. This sample was included in a study of blood T cell repertoires in COVID-19. Study summary: Specimens from acute and convalescent COVID-19 originated in the United States, Italy and Spain. T cells, B-cell-depleted T cells, or PBMCs provided the cDNA or gDNA that served as material.

CDR1 and CDR2 (germline): LGHDT, YNNKEL (reference sequence). The V end lost 0 bases, the J end lost 1 base, and 6 bases lay between the germline ends. The CDR3 is 14 amino acids. Under the authors' procedure: Reference gene primer amplification gave estimated nucleated cell counts. TCRdb's table, derived via immunoSEQ multiplex PCR, lists solely in-frame clones and lacks some. V, J and clone size derive from that table, while D and trimming were established from the DNA sequence. The sample carries more than 200,000 clones, approximately 81% recorded once. The V and J genes are TRBV3-1 (or the pseudogene TRBV3-2) and TRBJ1-2; D is ambiguous. The TCR originated in a woman older than 75 with acute or convalescent COVID-19. Sequenced sample: peripheral blood. The CDR3 sequence is CASSQETYNYGYTF. In nucleotides, the CDR3 is TGTGCCAGCAGCCAAGAGACATATAACTATGGCTACACCTTC.